These 9 T cell receptor beta chains share one sample of origin, sequenced in a study of esophageal squamous cell carcinoma under preoperative chemotherapy. The sample's time point: before preoperative PTX-NDP chemotherapy. TCRdb re-derived calls from the PCR reads in MiXCR, one entry per CDR3 protein. The sample yields roughly 30,000 distinct CDR3 sequences, 49% seen once. Sampling was carried out from a patient given preoperative chemotherapy. The receptors derive from a human donor with esophageal squamous cell carcinoma. The donor label of this sample is uncertain.

This chain links TRBV6-1 with TRBJ1-1; 7 nucleotides line up with TRBD1. Germline lookup yields CDR1 MNHNS and CDR2 SASEGT. The CDR3 loop spans 14 amino acids. With V trimmed by 2 bases and J by 4 bases, 4 bases remained unmatched. Written as DNA, the CDR3 is TGTGCCAGCAGTGAAAGGGGGCAGTCCACTGAAGCTTTCTTT. Amino acid sequence: CASSERGQSTEAFF.

As concerns this clonotype: This may be a read error: a much more frequent sequence differs by one nucleotide. V gene TRBV6-1 combines with J gene TRBJ2-1; TRBD2 aligns across 9 bases. Germline V gives CDR1 MNHNS, CDR2 SASEGT. J lost 10 bases, V lost 6 bases, and 7 bases had no gene match. This CDR3 comprises 13 residues. The DNA of the CDR3 is TGTGCCAGCAGGGCGGGGGGGGACTACGAGCAGTTCTTC. Translating it yields CASRAGGDYEQFF.

The rearrangement links TRBV20-1 to TRBJ2-1, with TRBD2 matching over 7 bases. Germline CDR1 DFQATT, CDR2 SNEGSKA (reference sequence). Trimming cost V 6 bases and J 3 bases; bases outside gene matches: 5. The CDR3 sequence is 13 residues long. CDR3 loop: CSARRENYNEQFF. In DNA, the CDR3 is TGCAGTGCCCGGCGGGAGAACTACAATGAGCAGTTCTTC.

To note about this clonotype: One end of the junction fails to match germline, which may point to a read error. J is TRBJ2-3 and V is TRBV12-3 or TRBV12-4; D is perhaps TRBD1 or TRBD2 (6 bases each). CDR3 size: 13 residues. The CDR3 DNA sequence: TGTGCCACGGGCGAGGGGGGCGCAAACACGCAGTATTTC. Translated, it gives CATGEGGANTQYF.

Points on this clonotype: This could be a read error, since a much larger clone is one nucleotide away. The chain uses TRBV7-9 and TRBJ2-2, with D unclear. In germline, CDR1 is SEHNR, CDR2 FQNEAQ (reference sequence). The CDR3 is 12 amino acids. The CDR3 sequence: CATSFSTGELFF. CDR3 in DNA: TGTGCCACCAGCTTTTCCACCGGGGAGCTGTTTTTT.

This clonotype was observed many times. The rearrangement links TRBV7-2 to TRBJ1-5; 8 bases fit TRBD1. The junction had 5 bases not matched to a gene; V was cut back by 3 bases and J by 7 bases. CDR3 length: 14 amino acids. Per germline, CDR1 SGHTA and CDR2 FQGNSA. CDR3 sequence: CASSLTGEEQPQHF. The CDR3 nucleotides are TGTGCCAGCAGCTTGACAGGGGAGGAACAGCCCCAGCATTTT.

The chain has TRBV7-2 and TRBJ2-5; D perhaps matches TRBD1 (6 bases). The germline V and J ends were trimmed by 1 base and 11 bases, with 23 bases remaining between them. From germline, CDR1 is SGHTA and CDR2 FQGNSA. The CDR3 covers 16 residues. The CDR3 loop reads CASSLDGTRQYNEQYF. CDR3 nucleotides: TGTGCCAGCAGCTTAGACGGGACAAGGCAATACAATGAGCAGTACTTC.

This clonotype was seen a few times. The chain has TRBV6-5 and TRBJ2-1; no firm D call. Germline V lookup: CDR1 MNHEY, CDR2 SVGAGI. The CDR3 has 14 amino acids. Trimming took 5 bases from V and 3 from J, leaving 11 bases between them. The CDR3 nucleotides read TGTGCCAGCAGTCGGATTGCCGGCTACAATGAGCAGTTCTTC. Translation gives CASSRIAGYNEQFF.

This clonotype was detected only once. The V gene is TRBV5-5, the J gene TRBJ2-1; D remains ambiguous. V was shortened by 2 bases and J by 3 bases, with 3 bases between the two germline ends. The germline CDR1 and CDR2 sequences are SGHKS and YYEKEE (reference sequence). This CDR3 is built from 12 residues. In nucleotides, the CDR3 is TGTGCCAGCAGCTTTAACTACAATGAGCAGTTCTTC. Translating gives CASSFNYNEQFF.